This T cell receptor beta chain was observed in a study of early T cells in non-severe SARS-CoV-2 infection. As for the study in general: Unsorted whole-blood RNA was sequenced in bulk, leaving chains unpaired.

This CDR3 has 15 residues. Trimming stripped 0 bases from V and 10 bases from J, with 16 bases between. Germline CDR1 and CDR2: SGHDN and FVKESK. Via MiXCR, TCRdb re-called the 5' RACE reads, giving one row per CDR3 protein. The profile shows around 80,000 distinct CDR3 sequences, approximately 10% of them singletons. The gene calls are TRBV14 and TRBJ2-1; unclear D gene. This TCR derives from an adult who was a healthcare worker with PCR-confirmed SARS-CoV-2 infection or an uninfected control (not recorded which). The sample was whole blood, taken at baseline. The CDR3 region is CASSQESRAAFEQFF. The CDR3 DNA reads TGTGCCAGCAGCCAAGAATCACGAGCCGCGTTCGAGCAGTTCTTC.